This TCR beta chain is from a study of shared clonotypes between healthy human individuals. Whole-study context: CD4 naive and memory got three plates each, CD8 naive two, CD8 memory one.

The CDR3 is 15 amino acids. Trimming removed 0 bases at V and 0 bases at J, with 9 bases between. Germline V CDR1 and CDR2: SGDLS, YYNGEE. Data came from immunoSEQ multiplex PCR; TCRdb stores just in-frame clones and leaves some out. Seen here are 2,500,000 or so clones, 80% to 95% observed once, and the top ten hold approximately 0.35%. The source is a man aged 18 to 29 in good health. Some clones in this sample may be carry-over from other donors' samples. The genes are TRBV9 and TRBJ1-1, with D unresolved. Sequences were obtained from naive CD4+ T cells from PBMCs. The subset is: CD45RA+ positively selected. The CDR3: CASSVGSGLNTEAFF. For the CDR3, the DNA is TGTGCCAGCAGCGTAGGAAGCGGACTGAACACTGAAGCTTTCTTT.